This T cell receptor (beta chain) was profiled in a study of EBV T-cell therapy then PD-1 blockade in nasopharyngeal carcinoma. In the case of this clone: The target antigen is unknown.

The table came from immunoSEQ multiplex PCR; TCRdb's copy has only in-frame clones and leaves some out. The sample includes about 20,000 clones, 80% to 90% of them seen just once. Time point reported: 266 days after commencement of treatment, after nivolumab therapy. Indicated treatment: AdE1-LMPpoly-expanded autologous EBV-specific T-cell therapy followed by anti-PD-1 nivolumab. Sequences were derived from CD8+ T cells from blood, sampled at day 266 from a patient whose treatment included autologous EBV-specific T cells and nivolumab. The receptor was derived from a man in his forties with nasopharyngeal carcinoma.

This chain's CDR3 is CASSQGTGGAGQPQHF. The CDR3 nucleotides are TGTGCCAGCAGCCAAGGGACAGGGGGCGCTGGGCAGCCCCAGCATTTT. The chain carries TRBV4-2 and TRBJ1-5; 11 bases match TRBD1. The CDR3 covers 16 residues. The ends lost 1 base at V and 7 bases at J; junction bases unmatched: 6. The germline gives CDR1 LGHNA, CDR2 YNFKEQ.